Listed below are T cell receptor beta chains from one sample, sequenced in a study of beta chain features in type 1 diabetes. Libraries were prepared by immunoSEQ multiplex PCR; TCRdb keeps only in-frame clonotypes and omits some of them. The top ten clones hold around 0.02% of a sample with 900,000 or so clones, roughly a sixth of them seen once. The sequenced sample was naive CD4+ T cells from blood. The receptors here all came from a young woman in good health. CDR3s include the opening cysteine and the closing phenylalanine or tryptophan. A D gene is named only where the DNA matches it firmly. The size field is filled for only some rows; it gives once, few, many or a size class.

cdr3_aa,cdr3_nt,clone_size,d_call,v_call,j_call
CASTTVGRNYGYTF,TGTGCCAGCACGACGGTTGGCAGGAACTATGGCTACACCTTC,NA,NA,TRBV2,TRBJ1-2
CASTGDEQYF,TGTGCCAGTACGGGCGACGAGCAGTACTTC,NA,NA,TRBV25-1,TRBJ2-7
CASSVSPEGYF,TGTGCCAGCAGTGTCTCCCCCGAGGGGTATTTT,NA,NA,TRBV2,TRBJ2-3
CASSLSGSSYNEQFF,TGTGCCAGCAGCCTTAGCGGGAGCTCCTACAATGAGCAGTTCTTC,few,TRBD2,TRBV7-9,TRBJ2-1
CASSAYRGQVYGYTF,TGTGCCAGCAGCGCATACAGGGGGCAGGTCTATGGCTACACCTTC,many,NA,TRBV21-1,TRBJ1-2
CAISERGSEQFF,TGTGCCATCAGTGAGAGGGGGTCTGAGCAGTTCTTC,few,NA,TRBV10-3,TRBJ2-1
CASSPGSHNQPQHF,TGTGCCAGCAGCCCGGGCAGCCACAATCAGCCCCAGCATTTT,NA,NA,TRBV5-6,TRBJ1-5
CASSRVSGANVLTF,TGTGCCAGCAGCCGCGTCTCTGGGGCCAACGTCCTGACTTTC,few,NA,TRBV6-5,TRBJ2-6
CASRWTSGWNEQFF,TGTGCCAGCAGATGGACTAGTGGTTGGAATGAGCAGTTCTTC,few,TRBD2,TRBV2,TRBJ2-1
CASSDGPGLWDEQFF,TGCGCCAGCAGCGACGGGCCTGGCCTTTGGGATGAGCAGTTCTTC,NA,NA,TRBV10-1,TRBJ2-1
CASSVEGQGTYGYTF,TGTGCCAGCAGCGTAGAGGGACAGGGGACCTATGGCTACACCTTC,few,TRBD1,TRBV9,TRBJ1-2
CASSPLLSGRSTFF,TGTGCCAGCAGCCCACTCTTGAGCGGGAGATCAACGTTCTTC,few,TRBD2,TRBV11-1,TRBJ2-1
CASITSNSGANVLTF,TGTGCCAGCATCACCAGCAACTCTGGGGCCAACGTCCTGACTTTC,NA,NA,TRBV28,TRBJ2-6
CASSFKIKGGAYEQYF,TGTGCCAGCAGCTTCAAAATTAAGGGGGGCGCTTACGAGCAGTACTTC,few,NA,TRBV7-2,TRBJ2-7
CASSLGGVGGAEQYF,TGTGCCAGCAGCTTGGGCGGGGTCGGAGGGGCCGAGCAGTACTTC,NA,NA,TRBV5-4,TRBJ2-7
CASSLDIYEQYF,TGTGCCAGCAGCTTAGACATCTACGAGCAGTACTTC,few,NA,TRBV7-9,TRBJ2-7
CASATNARQFF,TGCGCCAGCGCAACCAACGCCAGGCAGTTCTTC,few,NA,TRBV5-1,TRBJ2-1
CASSSYVLDEQYF,TGTGCCAGCAGCTCATACGTCCTTGACGAGCAGTACTTC,NA,NA,TRBV7-2,TRBJ2-7
CATSRDRVVNEQFF,TGTGCCACCAGCAGAGACAGGGTAGTGAATGAGCAGTTCTTC,NA,NA,TRBV15,TRBJ2-1
CASSVDRSSGTQYF,TGTGCCAGCAGTGTGGACAGGAGTAGTGGTACGCAGTATTTT,NA,TRBD1,TRBV2,TRBJ2-3
CASSLEASGYGQFF,TGTGCCAGCAGCTTAGAAGCTAGCGGGTATGGGCAGTTCTTC,NA,TRBD2,TRBV7-2,TRBJ2-1
CASSPQGAGQETQYF,TGTGCCAGCTCACCACAAGGGGCAGGGCAAGAGACCCAGTACTTC,NA,NA,TRBV18,TRBJ2-5
CASSPGLGGYTF,TGTGCCAGCAGCCCGGGGCTGGGTGGCTACACCTTC,few,NA,TRBV16,TRBJ1-2
CASSWGQGAGGYTF,TGTGCCAGCAGTTGGGGACAGGGGGCGGGTGGCTACACCTTC,NA,TRBD1,TRBV28,TRBJ1-2